Sequencing of this T cell receptor (beta chain) was carried out in a study of T-cell reconstitution after alpha-beta-depleted transplantation in children. Many counts were recorded for this clonotype. This CDR3 is 15 amino acids long. V shed 7 bases, J shed 2 bases, and the junction held 9 bases outside the gene matches. Library preparation (for TCRbeta) was performed with unique molecular identifiers. TCRdb passed the PCR reads through MiXCR, listing each CDR3 protein once. This sample has 440,000 or so distinct CDR3 sequences, with about a tenth found just once. The chain recombines TRBV12-3 or TRBV12-4 with TRBJ2-3, with TRBD2 matching over 7 bases. This TCR came from a human donor who donated a stem cell graft to a child with acute myeloid leukemia. The material sequenced was PBMCs from the stem cell graft donor, taken from the stem cell graft. DNA of the CDR3: TGTGCCAGCACTAATCTCGGGGGGTTCACAGATACGCAGTATTTT. Its protein is CASTNLGGFTDTQYF.